The next 19 T cell receptor beta chains were all read from a single sample in a study of cytomegalovirus exposure and HLA in healthy donors. This PCR relied on a set of 60 Vbeta primers and 13 Jbeta primers. Libraries were prepared by immunoSEQ multiplex PCR; TCRdb keeps only in-frame clonotypes and omits some of them. The sample carries 95,000 to 150,000 clones, 15% to 19% recorded once. Sample: PBMCs. The receptors derive from a woman aged 18-30 years in good health and CMV-seronegative.

This chain uses TRBV9 with TRBJ1-2; D gene unclear. The V end was cut by 3 bases, the J end by 3 bases, with 3 bases between. The CDR3 sequence is 11 residues long. Germline-derived CDR1 and CDR2 are SGDLS and YYNGEE. CDR3 sequence: CASSGDYGYTF. CDR3 sequence (DNA): TGTGCCAGCAGCGGCGACTATGGCTACACCTTC.

In its sample, this clone was seen a few times. This chain connects TRBV2 to TRBJ2-1; 7 bases match TRBD2. V gave up 5 bases and J gave up 4 bases; unmatched junction bases: 8. CDR1 and CDR2 (germline): SNHLY, FYNNEI. The length of the CDR3 is 15 residues. DNA for the CDR3: TGTGCCAGCAGTCGGGAGGCAACCGAATACAATGAGCAGTTCTTC. It encodes CASSREATEYNEQFF.

V and J are TRBV6-5 and TRBJ2-7, with 7 bases that match TRBD1. The CDR3 totals 13 residues. Germline CDR1 reads MNHEY; CDR2 reads SVGAGI. V lost 6 bases and J lost 7; bases outside the gene matches: 9. The CDR3: CASRRDREGEQYF. In DNA, the CDR3 is TGTGCCAGCAGACGAGACAGGGAAGGTGAGCAGTACTTC.

This clone was found a few times. The chain couples TRBV30 to TRBJ1-2; D might be TRBD1 (5 bases). The CDR3 length is 13 residues. V was clipped by 0 bases and J by 4 bases, with 9 bases between them. Germline V CDR1 and CDR2: GTSNPN, SVGIG (reference sequence). CDR3 in amino acids: CAWSVDTSYGYTF. The CDR3 DNA is TGTGCCTGGAGTGTGGACACTTCCTATGGCTACACCTTC.

The V call is TRBV7-9, the J call TRBJ2-3; possible D gene TRBD2, 6 bases. V was shortened by 4 bases and J by 2 bases, with 16 bases between the two germline ends. From germline, CDR1 is SEHNR and CDR2 FQNEAQ (reference sequence). This CDR3 comprises 16 residues. Here the CDR3 DNA reads TGTGCCAGCAGCTCCCTCCTAGCGAGATACACAGATACGCAGTATTTT. Residues: CASSSLLARYTDTQYF.

This rearrangement joins TRBV5-4 to TRBJ1-2, with a tentative D call TRBD1 (5 bases). V shed 4 bases and J shed 1 base, with 8 bases lying between them. CDR1 and CDR2 (germline): SGHNT, YYREEE (reference sequence). The CDR3 is 13 amino acids. CDR3 in amino acids: CASSPQGNYGYTF. DNA for the CDR3: TGTGCCAGCAGCCCTCAGGGTAACTATGGCTACACCTTC.

This clone occurred a few times. This chain uses TRBV25-1 with TRBJ2-7; the D gene is possibly TRBD1 (6 bases). Germline lookup yields CDR1 MGHDK and CDR2 SYGVNS. V lost 6 bases to trimming and J lost 7 bases, with 16 bases between them. This CDR3 is built from 13 residues. CDR3 protein: CASRGSGAGEQYF. CDR3 DNA: TGTGCCAGCAGGGGATCAGGGGCAGGGGAGCAGTACTTC.

This chain connects TRBV7-2 to TRBJ1-3; D gene uncertain. The germline V gene encodes CDR1 SGHTA and CDR2 FQGNSA. CDR3 length: 15 amino acids. The V end was cut by 2 bases, the J end by 0 bases, with 8 bases between. The DNA for the CDR3 is TGTGCCAGCAGCTTAATGGGGAGCTCTGGAAACACCATATATTTT. Encoded protein: CASSLMGSSGNTIYF.

The chain carries TRBV2 and TRBJ2-7, with D possibly TRBD1 on 6 matching bases. This CDR3 comprises 14 residues. The V gene lost 5 bases and the J gene lost 3 bases, with 14 bases spanning the gap. Germline CDR1 and CDR2: SNHLY and FYNNEI. The CDR3 region has the DNA TGTGCCAGCAGTTCGCAGGGGCTTAACTACGAGCAGTACTTC. Protein product: CASSSQGLNYEQYF. The full variable domain, its missing parts supplied by reference TRBV2 and TRBJ2-7, is EPEVTQTPSHQVTQMGQEVILRCVPISNHLYFYWYRQILGQKVEFLVSFYNNEISEKSEIFDDQFSVERPDGSNFTLKIRSTKLEDSAMYFCASSSQGLNYEQYFGPGTRLTVT.

A few counts support this clone. The rearrangement joins TRBV4-2 to TRBJ1-4; D is uncertain. Trimming took 0 bases from V and 0 from J, leaving 5 bases between them. CDR1 LGHNA and CDR2 YNFKEQ come from the germline V gene. This CDR3 has 15 residues. CDR3 sequence (DNA): TGTGCCAGCAGCCAAGAAACAGCAACTAATGAAAAACTGTTTTTT. Protein sequence: CASSQETATNEKLFF.

This clone was found a few times. The chain is built from TRBV7-9 and TRBJ1-3; D remains ambiguous. The CDR3 has 15 residues. CDR1 SEHNR and CDR2 FQNEAQ come from the germline V gene (reference sequence). The V end was cut by 2 bases, the J end by 0 bases, with 8 bases between. The CDR3, as DNA: TGTGCCAGCAGCTTATTTCTAAACTCTGGAAACACCATATATTTT. This codes for CASSLFLNSGNTIYF. Together with reference TRBV7-9 and TRBJ1-3, the CDR3 gives the full variable domain: DTGVSQNPRHKITKRGQNVTFRCDPISEHNRLYWYRQTLGQGPEFLTYFQNEAQLEKSRLLSDRFSAERPKGSFSTLEIQRTEQGDSAMYLCASSLFLNSGNTIYFGEGSWLTVV.

This chain joins TRBV11-3 and TRBJ2-2; 9 nucleotides align to TRBD1. The CDR3 has 17 amino acids. Germline V gene data show CDR1 as SGHNT and CDR2 as YENEEA. V lost 5 bases and J lost 1; bases outside the gene matches: 8. CDR3 region: CASSGDRAGWNTGELFF. For the CDR3, the DNA is TGTGCCAGCAGCGGGGACAGGGCGGGTTGGAACACCGGGGAGCTGTTTTTT.

This CDR3 is CAWSRGRYSYEQYF. DNA for the CDR3: TGTGCCTGGAGTAGAGGGAGATACTCCTACGAGCAGTACTTC. The V gene is TRBV30, the J gene TRBJ2-7; possible D gene TRBD2, 5 bases. Germline V gene data show CDR1 as GTSNPN and CDR2 as SVGIG (reference sequence). V lost 2 bases, J lost 0 bases, and 11 bases lay in between. This CDR3 comprises 14 residues.

This sequence joins TRBV9 and TRBJ2-7, with D possibly matching TRBD1 (6 bases). From germline, CDR1 is SGDLS and CDR2 YYNGEE. V gave up 4 bases and J gave up 0 bases, with 11 bases separating them. This CDR3 is built from 14 residues. The CDR3: CASSSTGSSYEQYF. In DNA form, the CDR3 reads TGTGCCAGCAGCTCGACAGGTAGCTCCTACGAGCAGTACTTC.

The rearrangement joins TRBV9 to TRBJ1-2, with TRBD1 matching 8 bases. CDR3 length equals 15 residues. Germline V gene lookup returns CDR1 SGDLS and CDR2 YYNGEE. Trimming took 0 bases from V and 6 from J; bases not matched to a gene: 7. This chain's CDR3 is CASSVEADRVDGYTF. In DNA form, the CDR3 reads TGTGCCAGCAGCGTAGAGGCGGACAGGGTGGATGGCTACACCTTC.

This chain uses TRBV29-1 with TRBJ2-7; 12 bases agree with TRBD1. The CDR3 contains 15 residues. Per the germline V gene, CDR1 is SQVTM and CDR2 is ANQGSEA. The J segment lost 4 bases and the V segment lost 0 bases, leaving 4 bases of the junction unmatched. Written as DNA, the CDR3 is TGCAGCGTTGAAGATACGGGACAGGGGGCGTACGAGCAGTACTTC. It translates to CSVEDTGQGAYEQYF.

This clone was detected only a few times. The genes are TRBV10-3 and TRBJ2-2; TRBD1 aligns across 8 bases. The CDR3 loop spans 12 amino acids. The trim removed 9 bases at V and 5 bases at J, leaving 2 bases unmatched. CDR1 is ENHRY and CDR2 is SYGVKD in the germline V gene. CDR3 coding DNA: TGTGCCATTAGACAGGGGACCGGGGAGCTGTTTTTT. Translation: CAIRQGTGELFF.

The chain uses TRBV29-1 and TRBJ2-2, with TRBD1 matching 7 bases. V was clipped by 4 bases and J by 5 bases; unmatched bases: 4. Germline CDR1 and CDR2: SQVTM and ANQGSEA. The CDR3 sequence is 13 residues long. CDR3 bases: TGCAGCGTTGCTGGGACAGTTACCGGGGAGCTGTTTTTT. It specifies CSVAGTVTGELFF.

This rearrangement joins TRBV7-8 to TRBJ2-3, with TRBD2 as a possible D gene (6 bases). This CDR3 has 15 residues. With 1 base removed from V and 1 base from J, the gap between germline ends came to 9 bases. The germline CDR1 and CDR2 sequences are SGHVS and FQNEAQ. CDR3 coding DNA: TGTGCCAGCAGCTTAGGGGACTTTGGCACAGATACGCAGTATTTT. Its protein is CASSLGDFGTDTQYF.